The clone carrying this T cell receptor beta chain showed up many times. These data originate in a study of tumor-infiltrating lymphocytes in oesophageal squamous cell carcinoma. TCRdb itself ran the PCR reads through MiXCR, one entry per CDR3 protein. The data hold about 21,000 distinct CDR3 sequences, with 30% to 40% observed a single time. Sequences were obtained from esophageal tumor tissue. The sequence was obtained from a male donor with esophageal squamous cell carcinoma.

As DNA, the CDR3 is TGTGCCAGCGGGGGAGGCAGAGGCTCCTACGAGCAGTACTTC. It is translated as CASGGGRGSYEQYF. The rearrangement joins TRBV2 to TRBJ2-7; a possible D gene is TRBD2 (6 bases). The CDR3 contains 14 residues. V was trimmed by 8 bases and J by 0 bases, leaving 14 bases between them. CDR1 SNHLY and CDR2 FYNNEI come from the germline V gene.